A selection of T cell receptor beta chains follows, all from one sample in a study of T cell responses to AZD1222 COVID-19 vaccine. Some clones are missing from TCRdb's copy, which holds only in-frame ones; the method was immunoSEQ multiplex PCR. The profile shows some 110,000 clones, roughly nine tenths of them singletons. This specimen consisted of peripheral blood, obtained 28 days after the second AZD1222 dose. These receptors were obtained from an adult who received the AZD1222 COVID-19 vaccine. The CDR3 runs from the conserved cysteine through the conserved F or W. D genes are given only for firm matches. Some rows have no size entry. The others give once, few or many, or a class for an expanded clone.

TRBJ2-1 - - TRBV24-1 CATSSSRLSSYNEQFF TGTGCCACCAGCTCTTCCCGGCTAAGCTCCTACAATGAGCAGTTCTTC
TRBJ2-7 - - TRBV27 CASSSKDSPRVHEQYF TGTGCCAGCAGTTCAAAAGACAGCCCGCGGGTACACGAGCAGTACTTC
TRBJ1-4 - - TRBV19 CASSSGRYLFF TGTGCCAGTAGCTCAGGGCGTTATCTGTTTTTT
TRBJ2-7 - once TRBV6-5 CASSYSWEYEQYF TGTGCCAGCAGTTACAGTTGGGAGTACGAGCAGTACTTC
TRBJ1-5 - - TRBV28 CATPPPAGVYSNQPQHF TGTGCCACCCCCCCTCCGGCAGGGGTCTATAGCAATCAGCCCCAGCATTTT
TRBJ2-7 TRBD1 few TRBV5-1 CASSLRTGGNEQYF TGCGCCAGCAGCCTCCGGACAGGGGGCAACGAGCAGTACTTC
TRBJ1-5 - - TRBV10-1 CASSGGRGGSNQPQHF TGCGCCAGCAGTGGAGGGAGAGGGGGAAGCAATCAGCCCCAGCATTTT
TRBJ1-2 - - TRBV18 CASSPQGNNYGYTF TGTGCCAGCTCACCACAGGGGAACAACTATGGCTACACCTTC
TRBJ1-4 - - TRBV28 CATLGLGNEKLFF TGTGCCACCCTGGGTCTTGGGAATGAAAAACTGTTTTTT
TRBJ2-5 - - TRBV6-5 CASRSKLEYF TGTGCCAGCAGATCAAAGTTGGAGTACTTC
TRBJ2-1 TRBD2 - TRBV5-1 CASSLGAGGSHEQFF TGCGCCAGCAGCTTGGGAGCGGGGGGGAGCCATGAGCAGTTCTTC
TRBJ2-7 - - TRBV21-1 CASRELFTGTGFCEQYF TGTGCCAGCAGGGAACTTTTTACCGGGACAGGGTTCTGCGAGCAGTACTTC
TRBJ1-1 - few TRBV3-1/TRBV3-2 CASSRSIYPEAFF TGTGCCAGCAGCCGGTCTATTTACCCTGAAGCTTTCTTT
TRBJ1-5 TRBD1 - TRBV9 CASSARQGSLSNQPQHF TGTGCCAGCAGCGCACGACAGGGGAGTTTGAGCAATCAGCCCCAGCATTTT
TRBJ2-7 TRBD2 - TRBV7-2 CASSQAGESHLYEQYF TGTGCCAGCAGCCAAGCGGGGGAATCTCATCTTTACGAGCAGTACTTC
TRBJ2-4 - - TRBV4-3 CASSQDRLAKNIQYF TGCGCCAGCAGCCAGGACCGCCTAGCCAAAAACATTCAGTACTTC
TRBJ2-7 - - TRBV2 CASSRQGTEQYF TGTGCCAGCAGTAGGCAGGGAACCGAGCAGTACTTC
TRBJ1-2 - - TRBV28 CASSLAGRPGYTF TGTGCCAGCAGTTTAGCGGGGCGCCCCGGCTACACCTTC
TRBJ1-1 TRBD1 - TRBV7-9 CASSLHGTGRNTEAFF TGTGCCAGCAGCCTACACGGGACAGGGAGGAACACTGAAGCTTTCTTT
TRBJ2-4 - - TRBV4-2 CASSQVGGSAKNIQYF TGTGCCAGCAGCCAAGTTGGGGGGTCAGCCAAAAACATTCAGTACTTC
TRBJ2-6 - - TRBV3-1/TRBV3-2 CASSQGGTGSGANVLTF TGTGCCAGCAGCCAAGGTGGCACCGGCTCTGGGGCCAACGTCCTGACTTTC
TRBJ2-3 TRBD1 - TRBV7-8 CASSTRDRGTDTQYF TGTGCCAGCAGCACTCGGGACAGGGGCACAGATACGCAGTATTTT
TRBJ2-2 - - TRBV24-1 CATQEPRSLNTGELFF TGTGCCACCCAGGAACCGAGGAGTCTAAACACCGGGGAGCTGTTTTTT
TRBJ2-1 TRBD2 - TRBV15 CATSSLLAGDVNEQFF TGTGCCACCAGCAGTTTGCTAGCGGGAGATGTGAATGAGCAGTTCTTC
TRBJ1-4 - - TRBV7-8 CASSLITGTANEKLFF TGTGCCAGCAGCTTAATAACAGGGACGGCTAATGAAAAACTGTTTTTT
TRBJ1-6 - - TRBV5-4 CASSRDRQEVSPLHF TGTGCCAGCAGCCGGGACCGCCAGGAGGTTTCACCCCTCCACTTT